This entry lists 26 T cell receptor beta chains sequenced from one sample in a study of blood T cell repertoires in COVID-19. The table came from immunoSEQ multiplex PCR; TCRdb's copy has only in-frame clones and leaves some out. The sample lists 40,000 to 55,000 clones; roughly 84% were seen once. Sequenced material: peripheral blood. The origin of the receptors is a woman of 80 years or more with acute or convalescent COVID-19.

The genes are TRBV5-1 and TRBJ1-2; TRBD1 is a possible D gene (6 bases). Trimming shortened V by 4 bases and J by 5 bases, and 9 bases separated the two germline ends. In germline, CDR1 is SGHRS, CDR2 YFSETQ. The CDR3 runs to 12 residues. The chain's CDR3 is CASSADSYGYTF. Here the CDR3 DNA reads TGCGCCAGCAGCGCGGACAGTTATGGCTACACCTTC.

This clone was seen a handful of times. The chain joins TRBV6-5 to TRBJ2-1, with D possibly matching TRBD2 (6 bases). Germline assignment: CDR1 MNHEY and CDR2 SVGAGI. V was trimmed by 7 bases and J by 1 base, leaving 11 bases between them. The CDR3 length is 14 residues. The CDR3 loop is CASTRDSSYNEQFF. The CDR3 region has the DNA TGTGCCAGCACTCGGGACTCTTCCTACAATGAGCAGTTCTTC.

There are a few counts of this clone. The J gene is TRBJ2-7, the V gene TRBV2; TRBD2 might be the D (6 bases). Germline-derived CDR1 and CDR2 are SNHLY and FYNNEI. V gave up 8 bases and J gave up 6 bases, with 23 bases separating them. The length of the CDR3 is 15 residues. CDR3 loop: CASLSGDWGLGEQYF. CDR3 in DNA: TGTGCCAGCTTATCCGGGGACTGGGGTCTGGGCGAGCAGTACTTC.

The V and J genes are TRBV7-9 and TRBJ2-1; D unclear. The CDR3 is 15 residues long. The V gene's germline CDR1 is SEHNR and CDR2 FQNEAQ (reference sequence). The V end was cut by 1 base, the J end by 4 bases, with 11 bases between. The chain's CDR3 is CASSLDRAHYNEQFF. The CDR3 DNA reads TGTGCCAGCAGCTTAGATCGTGCGCATTACAATGAGCAGTTCTTC.

The genes are TRBV6-5 and TRBJ1-4; D is undetermined. The V and J ends lost 6 bases and 4 bases respectively, with 9 bases between them. There are 13 residues in the CDR3. Germline CDR1 and CDR2: MNHEY and SVGAGI. The CDR3 loop is CASSTVFNEKLFF. CDR3 DNA: TGTGCCAGCAGCACAGTGTTTAATGAAAAACTGTTTTTT.

The chain recombines TRBV25-1 with TRBJ1-4; D unresolved. Germline lookup yields CDR1 MGHDK and CDR2 SYGVNS. The CDR3 has 14 amino acids. The V and J ends lost 2 bases and 11 bases respectively, with 15 bases between them. The CDR3 sequence: CASSETGELTKLFF. CDR3 nucleotide sequence: TGTGCCAGCAGTGAAACCGGGGAGCTGACCAAACTGTTTTTT.

The chain has TRBV19 and TRBJ1-2; the D is unclear. The CDR3 length is 14 residues. Per germline, CDR1 LNHDA and CDR2 SQIVND (reference sequence). Trimming stripped 6 bases from V and 3 bases from J, with 14 bases between. The CDR3 region is CASRAEGTDYGYTF. CDR3 DNA: TGTGCCAGTAGGGCCGAGGGAACAGACTATGGCTACACCTTC.

This clone was recorded a few times. The rearrangement links TRBV27 to TRBJ2-7, with TRBD2 identical over 10 bases. Trimming at V came to 6 bases and at J to 6 bases, leaving 5 bases not matched to a gene. CDR3 length equals 13 residues. In germline, CDR1 is MNHEY, CDR2 SMNVEV (reference sequence). This CDR3 is CASSPSGSSEQYF. DNA of the CDR3: TGTGCCAGCAGCCCTAGCGGGAGTTCCGAGCAGTACTTC.

The V and J genes are TRBV6-4 and TRBJ1-2, with D possibly being TRBD1 (6 bases). The CDR3 totals 13 residues. Germline V gene lookup returns CDR1 MRHNA and CDR2 SNTAGT. V lost 5 bases, J lost 4 bases, and 11 bases lay in between. The CDR3 spells CASSPTGLYGYTF. CDR3 nucleotides: TGTGCCAGCAGTCCGACAGGCCTCTATGGCTACACCTTC.

V gene TRBV28 combines with J gene TRBJ2-1, with 8 bases fitting TRBD2. Germline V CDR1 and CDR2: MDHEN, SYDVKM. Germline trimming cut 2 bases from V and 2 bases from J; bases unmatched to any gene: 2. The length of the CDR3 is 15 residues. The CDR3 region has the DNA TGTGCCAGCAGTTTACCGGGACTAGCCTACAATGAGCAGTTCTTC. Protein: CASSLPGLAYNEQFF.

This clone has just one count. The chain uses TRBV12-3 or TRBV12-4 and TRBJ1-1, with 7 bases identical to TRBD1. Trimming took 5 bases from V and 8 from J; bases not matched to a gene: 5. CDR3 length: 12 amino acids. The DNA of the CDR3 is TGTGCCAGCAGTCGGGCCAGGGGGGAAGCTTTCTTT. This gives the protein CASSRARGEAFF.

The chain has TRBV28 and TRBJ2-1; 12 bases line up with TRBD2. The germline gives CDR1 MDHEN, CDR2 SYDVKM. The CDR3 is 14 amino acids. V lost 2 bases and J lost 7; bases outside the gene matches: 0. The CDR3 reads CASSLTSGRNEQFF. The CDR3 DNA reads as TGTGCCAGCAGTTTAACTAGCGGGAGGAATGAGCAGTTCTTC.

CDR3 bases: TGTGCCACCAGTGATTTCGCGGGGGGGACAGATACGCAGTATTTT. Amino acids: CATSDFAGGTDTQYF. This rearrangement joins TRBV24-1 to TRBJ2-3, with 9 bases lining up with TRBD2. The CDR3 length is 15 residues. V shed 1 base and J 3 bases; nucleotides not matched to a gene: 1. CDR1 and CDR2 from the germline V gene are KGHDR and SFDVKD.

The rearrangement joins TRBV19 to TRBJ1-4, with 7 nucleotides matching TRBD1. J lost 3 bases, V lost 7 bases, and 14 bases had no gene match. Germline V gives CDR1 LNHDA, CDR2 SQIVND (reference sequence). This CDR3 has 17 amino acids. The CDR3 coding sequence is TGTGCCAGTAACAACAAAGGGACCGGGACAGCTAATGAAAAACTGTTTTTT. It specifies CASNNKGTGTANEKLFF.

This clone was found a few times. This chain joins TRBV7-9 and TRBJ1-6; the D is unclear. This CDR3 contains 15 residues. CDR1 is SEHNR, CDR2 FQNEAQ, per germline (reference sequence). Trimming stripped 1 base from V and 2 bases from J, with 6 bases between. CDR3 residues: CASSLDGAYNSPLHF. The CDR3 DNA reads TGTGCCAGCAGCTTAGACGGGGCCTATAATTCACCCCTCCACTTT.

V usage is TRBV5-1 and J usage is TRBJ1-6; D is perhaps TRBD1 (5 bases). Trimming shortened V by 4 bases and J by 8 bases, and 16 bases separated the two germline ends. The CDR3 is made up of 15 amino acids. The V gene's germline CDR1 is SGHRS and CDR2 YFSETQ. This CDR3 reads CASSPLGGRDSPLHF. For the CDR3, the DNA is TGCGCCAGCAGCCCCCTCGGGGGTAGGGATTCACCCCTCCACTTT.

This rearrangement joins TRBV7-9 to TRBJ2-5, with D maybe TRBD1 (5 bases). Trimming removed 10 bases at V and 3 bases at J, with 18 bases between. CDR3 length: 14 residues. CDR1 and CDR2 (germline): SEHNR, FQNEAQ (reference sequence). The CDR3 here is CATTTHLGEETQYF. The CDR3 DNA reads TGTGCCACGACGACGCACCTAGGGGAAGAGACCCAGTACTTC.

V usage is TRBV19 and J usage is TRBJ2-2; D may be TRBD2 (5 bases). This CDR3 has 15 residues. Deletions cut 7 bases from V and 1 base from J, with 13 bases between. The germline V gene encodes CDR1 LNHDA and CDR2 SQIVND (reference sequence). The CDR3 DNA reads as TGTGCCAGTAACCCGCCGGGGAAGAACACCGGGGAGCTGTTTTTT. It yields the protein CASNPPGKNTGELFF.

The genes are TRBV4-1 and TRBJ2-1; D call uncertain. The germline gives CDR1 MGHRA, CDR2 YSYEKL. The CDR3 is 14 residues long. V was shortened by 5 bases and J by 2 bases, with 10 bases between the two germline ends. Here the CDR3 reads CASSSETTYNEQFF. DNA for the CDR3: TGCGCCAGCAGCTCCGAAACAACCTACAATGAGCAGTTCTTC.

This clone was counted between two and nine times. The chain has TRBV10-2 and TRBJ1-1; D remains unclear. In germline, CDR1 is WSHSY, CDR2 SAAADI. Trimming pared 1 base from V and 1 base from J, leaving 7 bases between. The CDR3 covers 14 residues. CDR3 protein: CASSEWASNTEAFF. The CDR3 coding sequence is TGCGCCAGCAGTGAGTGGGCCTCGAACACTGAAGCTTTCTTT.

This chain uses TRBV9 with TRBJ2-7; 12 nucleotides match TRBD2. Germline V CDR1 and CDR2: SGDLS, YYNGEE. V shed 0 bases and J 1 base; nucleotides not matched to a gene: 2. The CDR3 sequence is 16 residues long. In DNA form, the CDR3 reads TGTGCCAGCAGCGTAGGACTAGCGGGAGCTTCCTACGAGCAGTACTTC. Translating it yields CASSVGLAGASYEQYF.

The chain has TRBV19 and TRBJ1-2; 7 nucleotides align to TRBD1. CDR1 and CDR2 (germline): LNHDA, SQIVND (reference sequence). V dropped 3 bases and J dropped 2; count of bases not matched to a gene: 6. The CDR3 runs 15 residues. The DNA for the CDR3 is TGTGCCAGTAGTATCCGACAGGGAGGAAACTATGGCTACACCTTC. Protein: CASSIRQGGNYGYTF. The full variable domain, its missing parts supplied by reference TRBV19 and TRBJ1-2, is DGGITQSPKYLFRKEGQNVTLSCEQNLNHDAMYWYRQDPGQGLRLIYYSQIVNDFQKGDIAEGYSVSREKKESFPLTVTSAQKNPTAFYLCASSIRQGGNYGYTFGSGTRLTVV.

The chain couples TRBV21-1 to TRBJ1-5. TRBV21-1 is recorded as a pseudogene. The length of the CDR3 is 18 residues. CDR3 region: CASSKGAPRKGREQPQHF. The CDR3, as DNA: TGTGCCAGCAGCAAAGGAGCTCCACGAAAGGGTCGGGAACAGCCCCAGCATTTT.

CDR3 sequence reads: CAISFYGDTEAFF. The CDR3 nucleotides are TGTGCCATCAGTTTTTATGGAGACACTGAAGCTTTCTTT. The gene calls are TRBV10-3 and TRBJ1-1; D gene ambiguous. The V end lost 5 bases, the J end lost 3 bases, and 10 bases lay between the germline ends. There are 13 residues in the CDR3. The V gene's germline CDR1 is ENHRY and CDR2 SYGVKD.

This chain connects TRBV15 to TRBJ1-5, with 9 bases lining up with TRBD1. The CDR3 has 18 residues. Germline CDR1 LNHNV, CDR2 YYDKDF (reference sequence). With 2 bases clipped from V and 3 bases from J, the junction kept 11 bases outside the gene matches. The CDR3 DNA reads as TGTGCCACCAGCAGACTAATTGGACAGGGGAGTTACAATCAGCCCCAGCATTTT. The encoded protein is CATSRLIGQGSYNQPQHF.

Notes on this clone: At the DNA level, this CDR3 is encoded by other sequences in the same sample as well. The V gene is TRBV19, the J gene TRBJ2-7, with unresolved D. Trimming cost V 1 base and J 3 bases, with 7 bases left between them. The CDR3 consists of 13 residues. Germline loops: CDR1 LNHDA, CDR2 SQIVND (reference sequence). CDR3 amino acids: CASSIGRGYEQYF. The CDR3 DNA reads as TGTGCCAGTAGTATAGGCCGAGGCTACGAGCAGTACTTC.